These 7 T cell receptor beta chains came from one sample sequenced in a study of control samples from healthy donors and cancer patients. Clones were sequenced by immunoSEQ multiplex PCR, and TCRdb holds only the in-frame ones, with some missing. In the table there are over 90,000 clones, just over 90% of which are singletons. Sequencing input: blood. Receptors originate from a woman under 30 in good health.

There are a few counts of this clone. The V gene is TRBV6-5, the J gene TRBJ1-1; D unclear. The CDR3 runs to 12 residues. Germline assignment: CDR1 MNHEY and CDR2 SVGAGI. V was clipped by 4 bases and J by 5 bases, with 8 bases between them. The CDR3 DNA sequence: TGTGCCAGCAGTTTGTTAGGGACTGAAGCTTTCTTT. The encoded protein is CASSLLGTEAFF.

The chain is built from TRBV5-6 and TRBJ2-7; D may be TRBD2 (6 bases). Trimming shortened V by 4 bases and J by 1 base, and 12 bases separated the two germline ends. The CDR3 is 14 residues long. Germline CDR1 reads SGHDT; CDR2 reads YYEEEE. The CDR3 DNA reads as TGTGCCAGCAGCCCCCGGAGGGGTTCCTACGAGCAGTACTTC. It translates to CASSPRRGSYEQYF.

The chain has TRBV30 and TRBJ2-7, with 7 bases lining up with TRBD2. Trimming removed 8 bases from V and 2 bases from J; junction bases left unmatched: 6. The germline CDR1 and CDR2 sequences are GTSNPN and SVGIG (reference sequence). The length of the CDR3 is 12 residues. CDR3 protein: CARSGGPYEQYF. The CDR3 DNA is TGTGCCCGGTCGGGGGGTCCCTACGAGCAGTACTTC.

This clone has a single count. The chain joins TRBV30 to TRBJ1-1; possibly TRBD1 for D (5 bases). The V end was cut by 0 bases, the J end by 7 bases, with 18 bases between. CDR1 is GTSNPN and CDR2 is SVGIG in the germline V gene (reference sequence). The CDR3 is 15 amino acids. The CDR3 region is CAWSVLGTQMGEAFF. The CDR3 bases are TGTGCCTGGAGTGTACTGGGGACCCAAATGGGTGAAGCTTTCTTT. Combining the CDR3 with reference TRBV30 and TRBJ1-1 gives the whole variable domain SQTIHQWPATLVQPVGSPLSLECTVEGTSNPNLYWYRQAAGRGLQLLFYSVGIGQISSEVPQNLSASRPQDRQFILSSKKLLLSDSGFYLCAWSVLGTQMGEAFFGQGTRLTVV.

The J gene is TRBJ2-5, the V gene TRBV7-2; D unclear. V lost 7 bases to trimming and J lost 4 bases, with 13 bases between them. The CDR3 is made up of 13 amino acids. Germline loops: CDR1 SGHTA, CDR2 FQGNSA. The CDR3 DNA is TGTGCCAGCACCATGGGGTGGGGAGAGACCCAGTACTTC. Amino acids: CASTMGWGETQYF.

The chain links TRBV9 to TRBJ2-5; TRBD2 aligns across 12 bases. Germline assignment: CDR1 SGDLS and CDR2 YYNGEE. The J segment lost 5 bases and the V segment lost 4 bases, leaving 6 bases of the junction unmatched. This CDR3 comprises 15 residues. CDR3 nucleotides: TGTGCCAGCAGCCTGGGGGGGACTAGCGGGGAGACCCAGTACTTC. It codes for CASSLGGTSGETQYF.

This chain connects TRBV6-6 to TRBJ2-3; weak D call: TRBD1 (5 bases). Trimming took 6 bases from V and 1 from J, leaving 14 bases between them. Germline loops: CDR1 MNHNY, CDR2 SVGAGI (reference sequence). The CDR3 is 15 amino acids. This chain's CDR3 is CASRKDLRGTDTQYF. The DNA of the CDR3 is TGTGCCAGCAGGAAGGACCTCAGGGGCACAGATACGCAGTATTTT.